This entry concerns a single TCR beta chain. This entry belongs to a study of blood T cell repertoires in COVID-19. Using immunoSEQ multiplex PCR, the repertoire was profiled, and TCRdb retains in-frame clones only, with some absent. This table holds under 35,000 clones, approximately 91% found once. The material sequenced was peripheral blood. This sequence originates from a man between 70 and 80 years old with active COVID-19.

The CDR3 nucleotides read TGTGCCAGCTCACCAAGGGGGGCAGGGGGCTATGAGCAGTTCTTC. This sequence encodes CASSPRGAGGYEQFF. This chain uses TRBV18 with TRBJ2-1, with 8 positions matching TRBD1. This CDR3 has 15 amino acids. CDR1 is KGHSH and CDR2 is LQKENI in the germline V gene. The J segment lost 8 bases and the V segment lost 2 bases, leaving 8 bases of the junction unmatched.